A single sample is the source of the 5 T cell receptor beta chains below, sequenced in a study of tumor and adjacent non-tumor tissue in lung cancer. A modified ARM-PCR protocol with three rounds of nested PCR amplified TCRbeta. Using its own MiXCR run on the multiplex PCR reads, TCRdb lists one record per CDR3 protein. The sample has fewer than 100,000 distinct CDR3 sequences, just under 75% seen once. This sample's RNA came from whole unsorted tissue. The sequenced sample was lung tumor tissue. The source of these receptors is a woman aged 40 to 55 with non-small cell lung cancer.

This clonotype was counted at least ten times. DNA of the CDR3: TGCGCCAGCAGCTTGGGGTGGGGCAACCAAGAGACCCAGTACTTC. Translating gives CASSLGWGNQETQYF. The J gene is TRBJ2-5, the V gene TRBV5-1; maybe TRBD1 (5 bases). V was pared by 0 bases and J by 0 bases, with 9 bases between. The germline V gene encodes CDR1 SGHRS and CDR2 YFSETQ. CDR3 length equals 15 residues.

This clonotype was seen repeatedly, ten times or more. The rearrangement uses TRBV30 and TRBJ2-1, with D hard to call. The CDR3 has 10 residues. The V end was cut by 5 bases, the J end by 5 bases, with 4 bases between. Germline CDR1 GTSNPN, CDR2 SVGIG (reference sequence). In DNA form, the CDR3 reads TGTGCCTGGGCCAACAATGAGCAGTTCTTC. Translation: CAWANNEQFF.

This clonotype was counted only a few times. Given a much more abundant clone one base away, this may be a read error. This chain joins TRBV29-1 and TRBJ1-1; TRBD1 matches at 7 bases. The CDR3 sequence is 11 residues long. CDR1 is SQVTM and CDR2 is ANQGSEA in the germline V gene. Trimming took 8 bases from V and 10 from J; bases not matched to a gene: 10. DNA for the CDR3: TGCAGCATTAGACAGGGAAGGTTAGCTTTCTTT. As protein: CSIRQGRLAFF.

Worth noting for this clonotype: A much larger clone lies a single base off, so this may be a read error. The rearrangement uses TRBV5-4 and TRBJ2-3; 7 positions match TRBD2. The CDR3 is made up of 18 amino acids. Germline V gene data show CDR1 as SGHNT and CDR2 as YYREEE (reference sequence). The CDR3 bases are TGTGTCAGCAGCTTGAAGGTCAGCCAGGCTAGCGGAACAGATACGCAGTATTTT. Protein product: CVSSLKVSQASGTDTQYF. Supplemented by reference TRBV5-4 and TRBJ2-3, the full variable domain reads ETGVTQSPTHLIKTRGQQVTLRCSSQSGHNTVSWYQQALGQGPQFIFQYYREEENGRGNFPPRFSGLQFPNYSSELNVNALELDDSALYLCVSSLKVSQASGTDTQYFGPGTRLTVL.

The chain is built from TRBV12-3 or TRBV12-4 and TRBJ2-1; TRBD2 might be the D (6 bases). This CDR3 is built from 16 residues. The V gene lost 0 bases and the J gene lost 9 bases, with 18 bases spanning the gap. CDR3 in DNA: TGTGCCAGCAGTTTAGCTCGTGGGCGGGGCGAGTGTGAGCAGTTCTTC. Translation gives CASSLARGRGECEQFF.